The 6 T cell receptor beta chains reported below all come from one sample, sequenced in a study of Ad26.COV2.S vaccination and SARS-CoV-2 variants. The treatment here: some 20 received Ad26.COV2.S at low or high dose, single or two shots; roughly five received placebo; per-sample allocation not given. Sample collection was performed on day 63 after the first vaccine or placebo injection. Only in-frame clones appear in the TCRdb table, and some are missing; sequencing was by immunoSEQ multiplex PCR. The sample lists fewer than 400,000 clones; around four fifths were seen once. The sample in question was peripheral blood, obtained in a trial of Ad26.COV2.S vaccine versus placebo. These receptors came from a person between 18 and 65 years old who received the Ad26.COV2.S COVID-19 vaccine or a placebo.

This chain links TRBV30 with TRBJ2-3; no reliable D call. Deletions cut 0 bases from V and 4 bases from J, with 11 bases between. Germline V gene sequence: CDR1 GTSNPN, CDR2 SVGIG (reference sequence). The CDR3 length is 14 residues. Here the CDR3 DNA reads TGTGCCTGGAGTGTACCCGTGCAAGCAGATACGCAGTATTTT. It translates to CAWSVPVQADTQYF.

The genes are TRBV27 and TRBJ1-4, with 7 bases fitting TRBD1. V gave up 0 bases and J gave up 1 base; unmatched junction bases: 8. The length of the CDR3 is 18 residues. Looked up from germline, CDR1 is MNHEY and CDR2 is SMNVEV (reference sequence). CDR3 nucleotides: TGTGCCAGCAGTTTATCAGGGACAGTCACGAGAACTAATGAAAAACTGTTTTTT. Its protein product is CASSLSGTVTRTNEKLFF. Full variable domain (rest looked up from reference TRBV27 and TRBJ1-4): EAQVTQNPRYLITVTGKKLTVTCSQNMNHEYMSWYRQDPGLGLRQIYYSMNVEVTDKGDVPEGYKVSRKEKRNFPLILESPSPNQTSLYFCASSLSGTVTRTNEKLFFGSGTQLSVL.

V and J are TRBV18 and TRBJ2-1; TRBD1 matches 11 bases. This CDR3 region has 15 residues. The trim removed 3 bases at V and 4 bases at J, leaving 2 bases unmatched. Germline-derived CDR1 and CDR2 are KGHSH and LQKENI. CDR3 nucleotides: TGTGCCAGCTCACCGGACAGGGGGCAATACAATGAGCAGTTCTTC. As protein: CASSPDRGQYNEQFF.

DNA for the CDR3: TGTGCCAGCAGTTCTCCCGACGGCCTCACTGAAGCTTTCTTT. Protein: CASSSPDGLTEAFF. The chain links TRBV6-6 to TRBJ1-1; D not certain. V gave up 4 bases and J gave up 4 bases, with 13 bases separating them. CDR1 MNHNY and CDR2 SVGAGI come from the germline V gene (reference sequence). The CDR3 is 14 amino acids.

The chain carries TRBV12-5 and TRBJ1-3, with D unclear. V lost 0 bases, J lost 0 bases, and 12 bases lay in between. CDR1 is LGHNT and CDR2 is FRNRAP in the germline V gene. The CDR3 length is 17 residues. The CDR3 nucleotides are TGTGCTAGTGGTTTGGTACGTTTCGAGAGCTCTGGAAACACCATATATTTT. As protein: CASGLVRFESSGNTIYF.

The J gene is TRBJ1-1, the V gene TRBV19; the D gene is possibly TRBD1 (6 bases). The germline V gene has CDR1 LNHDA and CDR2 SQIVND (reference sequence). Trimming pared 7 bases from V and 7 bases from J, leaving 16 bases between. The CDR3 is 13 amino acids. This CDR3 reads CASMGVQGNEAFF. The CDR3 DNA sequence: TGTGCCAGTATGGGGGTACAGGGAAATGAAGCTTTCTTT.